The 9 T cell receptor beta chains presented below share a single source sample, sequenced in a study of blood T cell repertoires in COVID-19. The assay was immunoSEQ multiplex PCR, and TCRdb's table has in-frame clones only and misses some. The sample gives under 300,000 clones, 80% to 90% of which show up once; around 2.4% is in the top ten. The specimen was peripheral blood. The receptors shown here come from a man aged 40-55 years who had recovered from COVID-19.

The chain employs TRBV27 and TRBJ1-2, with TRBD1 as a possible D gene (5 bases). CDR1 is MNHEY, CDR2 SMNVEV, per germline (reference sequence). The CDR3 has 14 residues. V gave up 5 bases and J gave up 7 bases, with 17 bases separating them. The CDR3 region has the DNA TGTGCCAGCAGTACCGCGTGGGGGGGAGGTGGCTACACCTTC. It translates to CASSTAWGGGGYTF.

This rearrangement joins TRBV10-3 to TRBJ2-7, with TRBD2 as a possible D gene (5 bases). Germline CDR1 is ENHRY and CDR2 is SYGVKD. The ends were cut back, 10 bases at V and 0 bases at J, with 10 bases in the middle. The CDR3 sequence is 12 residues long. Written as DNA, the CDR3 is TGTGCCACCCGACGGGACTCCTACGAGCAGTACTTC. It yields the protein CATRRDSYEQYF.

This clone has more than one count but fewer than ten. The chain is built from TRBV5-4 and TRBJ1-1; the D gene is possibly TRBD1 (5 bases). Trimming removed 4 bases at V and 4 bases at J, with 17 bases between. CDR3 length equals 15 residues. In germline, CDR1 is SGHNT, CDR2 YYREEE (reference sequence). As DNA, the CDR3 is TGTGCCAGCAGCCTGAAAGGGGTGTTGGGCACTGAAGCTTTCTTT. It yields the protein CASSLKGVLGTEAFF.

The chain employs TRBV30 and TRBJ2-5; TRBD2 is a possible D gene (5 bases). The CDR3 runs to 13 residues. The germline V and J ends were trimmed by 0 bases and 4 bases, with 9 bases remaining between them. Germline V gene lookup returns CDR1 GTSNPN and CDR2 SVGIG (reference sequence). CDR3 nucleotide sequence: TGTGCCTGGAGTGTATCCGGGGTAGAGACCCAGTACTTC. The encoded protein is CAWSVSGVETQYF.

In DNA form, the CDR3 reads TGCAGCGTTTCTAGCGGAAGCACAGATACGCAGTATTTT. As protein: CSVSSGSTDTQYF. The J gene is TRBJ2-3, the V gene TRBV29-1; 7 bases are a match to TRBD2. Germline V CDR1 and CDR2: SQVTM, ANQGSEA. With V trimmed by 5 bases and J by 0 bases, 2 bases remained unmatched. This CDR3 is built from 13 residues.

The V call is TRBV2, the J call TRBJ2-3; 8 bases map to TRBD2. The CDR3 has 15 amino acids. J lost 2 bases, V lost 4 bases, and 5 bases had no gene match. In germline, CDR1 is SNHLY, CDR2 FYNNEI. Written as DNA, the CDR3 is TGTGCCAGCAGTGGGACTAGCAGTACCACAGATACGCAGTATTTT. Its protein product is CASSGTSSTTDTQYF.

A word on this clone: Within the sample, other DNA sequences also encode this same CDR3. This sequence joins TRBV5-4 and TRBJ1-2; 8 nucleotides agree with TRBD1. There are 13 residues in the CDR3. The trim removed 4 bases at V and 6 bases at J, leaving 5 bases unmatched. From germline, CDR1 is SGHNT and CDR2 YYREEE (reference sequence). The DNA for the CDR3 is TGTGCCAGCAGCCCGGACAGGGTTGATGGCTACACCTTC. It encodes CASSPDRVDGYTF. The full variable domain, its missing parts supplied by reference TRBV5-4 and TRBJ1-2, is ETGVTQSPTHLIKTRGQQVTLRCSSQSGHNTVSWYQQALGQGPQFIFQYYREEENGRGNFPPRFSGLQFPNYSSELNVNALELDDSALYLCASSPDRVDGYTFGSGTRLTVV.

The V gene is TRBV9, the J gene TRBJ2-1; a possible D gene is TRBD1 (6 bases). Trimming pared 0 bases from V and 0 bases from J, leaving 7 bases between. The CDR3 is made up of 15 amino acids. Germline V gives CDR1 SGDLS, CDR2 YYNGEE. The CDR3 protein is CASSVEGDSYNEQFF. The CDR3 DNA reads as TGTGCCAGCAGCGTAGAGGGGGACTCCTACAATGAGCAGTTCTTC.

The rearrangement links TRBV5-1 to TRBJ1-6; a weak D match, TRBD1 (5 bases). The germline gives CDR1 SGHRS, CDR2 YFSETQ. Between the trimmed V and J ends, which lost 4 bases and 2 bases, there was a span of 16 bases. CDR3 length: 17 residues. The CDR3 nucleotides read TGCGCCAGCAGCCCCGAGGGGTCGGGGGCCTATAATTCACCCCTCCACTTT. It codes for CASSPEGSGAYNSPLHF. Full variable domain (outside the CDR3, taken from reference TRBV5-1 and TRBJ1-6): KAGVTQTPRYLIKTRGQQVTLSCSPISGHRSVSWYQQTPGQGLQFLFEYFSETQRNKGNFPGRFSGRQFSNSRSEMNVSTLELGDSALYLCASSPEGSGAYNSPLHFGNGTRLTVT.